In its sample, the clone carrying this T cell receptor (beta chain) was seen a few times. In the original processing: Estimation of nucleated cell counts relied on the amplification of reference gene primers. Sequencing was performed with immunoSEQ multiplex PCR; in TCRdb, only in-frame clones are kept and a portion is missing. V and J calls and clone size are as listed in that table; D and trimming were resolved from the DNA. The sample lists over 75,000 clones, roughly 84% seen once, with around 11% in the top ten. The CDR3 totals 14 residues. V lost 4 bases and J lost 3, with 10 bases in between. The germline V gene encodes CDR1 MNHEY and CDR2 SVGAGI. This specimen comes from a study of blood T cell repertoires in COVID-19. Across the study: PBMCs, B-cell-depleted T cells, or T cells were the source of the cDNA or gDNA that made up the material.

Specimen: peripheral blood. This sequence originates from a man in his sixties or seventies with acute or convalescent COVID-19. The V and J genes are TRBV6-5 and TRBJ1-5, with D unresolved. The CDR3 nucleotides read TGTGCCAGCAGTTCGGACGGGATCAATCAGCCCCAGCATTTT. Protein: CASSSDGINQPQHF.